The source of this TCR beta chain is a study of graft-versus-host responses after intestinal transplantation. This clone has a handful of counts. Its cognate antigen is unknown. The study, taken as a whole, reports: Some patients had graft-donor T cell macrochimerism. In their allografts, the ratios of graft-versus-host to host-versus-graft T cell clones were high.

With 4 bases clipped from V and 6 bases from J, the junction kept 2 bases outside the gene matches. Germline loops: CDR1 SEHNR, CDR2 FQNEAQ (reference sequence). The CDR3 contains 13 residues. Clones were read by immunoSEQ multiplex PCR, and TCRdb kept only the in-frame ones, dropping some. The repertoire holds around 88,000 clones, approximately 90% seen once, with 7% to 9.5% in the top ten. This chain connects TRBV7-9 to TRBJ2-1; 8 bases match TRBD2. This TCR was recovered from a human donor who was the organ donor for an intestinal transplant. The sample consisted of unstimulated CD8+ T cells sorted from spleen or lymph node cells, taken before transplant. The CDR3: CASSSREGNEQFF. The CDR3 DNA is TGTGCCAGCAGCTCCCGGGAGGGCAATGAGCAGTTCTTC.